This TCR beta chain was identified in a study of CXCR3-negative and CXCR3-positive naive CD8 T cells. This CDR3 contains 17 residues. Note on this clonotype: Antigen unknown.

Study findings and constraints: TRB CDR3s of CXCR3-positive naive cells were more hydrophobic than those of CXCR3-negative naive cells.

The CD45RO-CCR7+CD27+CD95- phenotype denoted naive CD8+ T cells. Through 5' RACE with UMI labels, the TRB cDNA libraries were prepared. Using the 5' RACE reads, TCRdb records one entry per CDR3 protein without DNA. In total, the table holds 130,000 or so distinct CDR3 sequences. The receptor's source is a human donor in good health. Some clones in this sample may be carry-over from other donors' samples. What was sequenced was naive CXCR3- CD8+ T cells from blood. Subset defined: CD45RO-CCR7+CD27+CD95- naive CD8+ T cells lacking CXCR3 (TNR3-). This chain uses TRBV12-3 or TRBV12-4 with TRBJ2-3; there is no DNA to check the TCRdb D call of TRBD1. This chain's CDR3 is CASSIPGGGPSTDTQYF.